Below are 5 T cell receptor beta chains sequenced from a single sample in a study of shared clonotypes between healthy human individuals. CD45RO-negative, CCR7-selected cells formed the naive CD8 fraction, which excluded terminally differentiated effector memory CD45RA+ cells. Profiling relied on immunoSEQ multiplex PCR, and the TCRdb table lists in-frame clones only, not all of them. The sample contains over 2 million clones, about 95% of which appear only once. The sample consisted of naive CD8+ T cells sorted from blood. The receptors were gathered from a man in his late teens or twenties in good health.

The chain joins TRBV6-5 to TRBJ2-3; D not certain. Trimming pared 0 bases from V and 6 bases from J, leaving 10 bases between. CDR1 and CDR2 from the germline V gene are MNHEY and SVGAGI. The CDR3 spans 14 residues. CDR3 nucleotide sequence: TGTGCCAGCAGTTACTCGTCAGTGCCGGATACGCAGTATTTT. This encodes CASSYSSVPDTQYF.

This clone was seen only once. The rearrangement links TRBV7-9 to TRBJ2-7; a weak D match, TRBD2 (5 bases). The germline V gene has CDR1 SEHNR and CDR2 FQNEAQ (reference sequence). The CDR3 runs to 16 residues. V dropped 5 bases and J dropped 0 bases, with 17 bases sitting between them. CDR3 in amino acids: CASSRDTGISSYEQYF. In nucleotides, the CDR3 is TGTGCCAGCAGCCGAGACACGGGAATCAGCTCCTACGAGCAGTACTTC.

A word on this clone: The junction shows a germline mismatch at one end, possibly a read error. V is TRBV6-1 and J is TRBJ1-2; 10 nucleotides match TRBD1. The CDR3 extends over 15 amino acids. The V gene's germline CDR1 is MNHNS and CDR2 SASEGT. The CDR3 protein is CASSTGTGVDYGHTF. The CDR3 DNA is TGTGCCAGCAGTACCGGGACAGGGGTTGACTATGGCCACACCTTC.

The chain is built from TRBV19 and TRBJ1-1; 7 bases map to TRBD1. Germline V CDR1 and CDR2: LNHDA, SQIVND (reference sequence). The junction had 3 bases not matched to a gene; V was cut back by 7 bases and J by 7 bases. The CDR3 covers 11 residues. DNA for the CDR3: TGTGCCAGTACGACAGGGTTTGAAGCTTTCTTT. Residues: CASTTGFEAFF.

The J gene is TRBJ2-7, the V gene TRBV7-8; D unresolved. Germline CDR1 is SGHVS and CDR2 is FQNEAQ. The CDR3 is 15 amino acids. Trimming removed 5 bases at V and 1 base at J, with 15 bases between. CDR3 residues: CASSLYLHLSYEQYF. The CDR3 nucleotides are TGTGCCAGCAGCCTGTATTTGCACTTATCCTACGAGCAGTACTTC. The full variable domain, with the rest looked up from reference TRBV7-8 and TRBJ2-7, is GAGVSQSPRYKVAKRGQDVALRCDPISGHVSLFWYQQALGQGPEFLTYFQNEAQLDKSGLPSDRFFAERPEGSVSTLKIQRTQQEDSAVYLCASSLYLHLSYEQYFGPGTRLTVT.